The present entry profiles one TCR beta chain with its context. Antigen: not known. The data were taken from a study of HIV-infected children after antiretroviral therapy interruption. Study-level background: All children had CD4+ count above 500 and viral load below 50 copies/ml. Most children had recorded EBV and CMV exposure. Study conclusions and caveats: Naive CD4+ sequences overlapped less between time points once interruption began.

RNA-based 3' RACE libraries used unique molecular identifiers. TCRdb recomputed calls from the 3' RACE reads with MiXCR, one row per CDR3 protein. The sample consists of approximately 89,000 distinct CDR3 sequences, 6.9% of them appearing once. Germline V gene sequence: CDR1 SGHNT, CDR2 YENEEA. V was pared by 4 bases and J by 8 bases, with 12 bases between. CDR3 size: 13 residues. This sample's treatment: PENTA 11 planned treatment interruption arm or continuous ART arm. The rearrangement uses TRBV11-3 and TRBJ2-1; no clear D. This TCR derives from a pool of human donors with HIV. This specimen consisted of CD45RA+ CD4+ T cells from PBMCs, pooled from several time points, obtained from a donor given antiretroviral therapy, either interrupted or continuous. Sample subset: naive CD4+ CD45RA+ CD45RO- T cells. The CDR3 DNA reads TGTGCCAGCAGCTCCCTCGAATCCGATGAGCAGTTCTTC. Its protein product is CASSSLESDEQFF. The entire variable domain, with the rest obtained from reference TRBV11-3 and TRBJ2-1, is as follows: EAGVVQSPRYKIIEKKQPVAFWCNPISGHNTLYWYLQNLGQGPELLIRYENEEAVDDSQLPKDRFSAERLKGVDSTLKIQPAELGDSAVYLCASSSLESDEQFFGPGTRLTVL.